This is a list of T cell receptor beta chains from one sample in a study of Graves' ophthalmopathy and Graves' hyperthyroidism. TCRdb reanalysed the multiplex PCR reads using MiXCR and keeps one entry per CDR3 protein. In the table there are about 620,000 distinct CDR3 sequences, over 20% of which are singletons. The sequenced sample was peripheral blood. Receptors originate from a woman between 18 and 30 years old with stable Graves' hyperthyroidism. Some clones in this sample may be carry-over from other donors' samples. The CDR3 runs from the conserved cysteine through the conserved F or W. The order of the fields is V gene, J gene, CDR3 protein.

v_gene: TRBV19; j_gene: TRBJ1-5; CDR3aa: CASSIPSRPNQPQHF
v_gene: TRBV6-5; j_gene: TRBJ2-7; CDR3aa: CASRHGDRGLYEQYF
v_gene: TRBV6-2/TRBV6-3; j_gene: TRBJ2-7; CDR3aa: CASSSWTGAILYEQYF
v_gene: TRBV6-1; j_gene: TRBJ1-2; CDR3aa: CASSPTRDHRFGASF
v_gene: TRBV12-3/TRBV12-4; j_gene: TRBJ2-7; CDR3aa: CASSFHGPGLEQYF
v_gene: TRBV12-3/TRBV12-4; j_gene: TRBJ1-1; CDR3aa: CASRRQGLYTEAFF
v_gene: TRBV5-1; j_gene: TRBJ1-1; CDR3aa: CASSLYGQENTEAFF
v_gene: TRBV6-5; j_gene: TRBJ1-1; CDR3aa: CASSYSPAAPTNPFF
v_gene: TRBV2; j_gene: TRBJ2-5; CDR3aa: CASSWGPQETQYF
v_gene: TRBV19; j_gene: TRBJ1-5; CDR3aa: CASNPSPGQSNQPQHF
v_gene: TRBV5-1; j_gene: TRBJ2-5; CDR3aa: CASNQRKGQETQYF
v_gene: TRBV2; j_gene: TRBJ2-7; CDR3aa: CASRDYRYEQYF
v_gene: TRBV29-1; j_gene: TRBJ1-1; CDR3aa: CSVDYSNTEAFF
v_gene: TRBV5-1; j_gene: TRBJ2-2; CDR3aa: CASSPDRWELGANTGELFF
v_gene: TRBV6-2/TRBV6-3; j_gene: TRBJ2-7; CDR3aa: CASSYGLAGNWYEQYF
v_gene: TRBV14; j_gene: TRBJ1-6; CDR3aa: CASSLLGRGDNSPLHF
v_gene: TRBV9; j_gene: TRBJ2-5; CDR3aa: CASNRIGETQYF
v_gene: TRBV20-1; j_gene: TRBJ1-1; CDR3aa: CSAPRGANTEAFF
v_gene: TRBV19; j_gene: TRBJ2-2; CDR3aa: CASTGLAGTGELFF
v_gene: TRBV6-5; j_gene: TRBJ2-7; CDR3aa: CASSLAARQYF
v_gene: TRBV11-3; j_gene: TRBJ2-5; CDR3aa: CASSSYLHRNLRETQYF
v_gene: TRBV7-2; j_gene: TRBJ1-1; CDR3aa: CASSLVAGGNAFF
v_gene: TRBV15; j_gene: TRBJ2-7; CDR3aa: CATSSLDISYEQYF
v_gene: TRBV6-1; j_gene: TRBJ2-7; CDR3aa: CASSEEQGSIIPYEQYF
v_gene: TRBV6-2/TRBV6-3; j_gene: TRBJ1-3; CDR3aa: CASSYSFWNVGSSGNTIYF
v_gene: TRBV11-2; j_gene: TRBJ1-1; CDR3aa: CASSLETEGAEAFF
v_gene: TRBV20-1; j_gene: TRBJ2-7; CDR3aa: CSALVGSRPNEQYF
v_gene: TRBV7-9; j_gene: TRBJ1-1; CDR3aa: CASSRGAGGNTEAFF
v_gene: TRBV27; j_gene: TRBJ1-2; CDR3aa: CASSLSAGQAGGYTF
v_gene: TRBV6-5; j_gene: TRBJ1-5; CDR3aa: CASSYSPGVLNQPQQF
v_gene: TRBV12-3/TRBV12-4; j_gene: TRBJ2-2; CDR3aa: CASSLGGGATHGELFF
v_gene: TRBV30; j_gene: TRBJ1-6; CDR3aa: CAWVGRVRSNSPLHF
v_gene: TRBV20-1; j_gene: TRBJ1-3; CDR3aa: CSAVGSPSGNTIYF
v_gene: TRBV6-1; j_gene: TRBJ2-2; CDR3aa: CASSERLAGYTGELFF
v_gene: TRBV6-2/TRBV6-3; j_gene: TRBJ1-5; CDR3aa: CASLARGRTQPQHF
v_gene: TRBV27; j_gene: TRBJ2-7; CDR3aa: CASREETSSYEQYF
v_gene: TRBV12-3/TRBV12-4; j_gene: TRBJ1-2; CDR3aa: CASSLGQFYTF
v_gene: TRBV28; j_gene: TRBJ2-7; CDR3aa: CASSFRSRVSYEQYF
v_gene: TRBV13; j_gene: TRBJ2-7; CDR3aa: CASSLVGQGKSEQYF
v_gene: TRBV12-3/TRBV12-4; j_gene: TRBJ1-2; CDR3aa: CASSLGTPVDGYTF
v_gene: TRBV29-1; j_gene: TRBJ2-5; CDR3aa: CSVVWREGPETQYF
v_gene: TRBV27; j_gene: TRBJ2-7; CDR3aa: CASSPRGQDYEQYF
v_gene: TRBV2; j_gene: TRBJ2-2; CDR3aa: CASSGLARPGELFF
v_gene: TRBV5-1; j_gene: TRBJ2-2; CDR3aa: CASSLSYANTGELFF
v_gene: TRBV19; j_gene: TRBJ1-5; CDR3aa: CASTEENSNQPQHF
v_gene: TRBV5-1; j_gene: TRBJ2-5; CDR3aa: CASSLGAGEAETQYF
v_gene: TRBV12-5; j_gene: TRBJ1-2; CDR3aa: CASGFGTRDGYTF
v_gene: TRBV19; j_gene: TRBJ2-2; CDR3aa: CASRAQGYTGELFF
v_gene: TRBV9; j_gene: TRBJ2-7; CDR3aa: CASSVADSGSYEQYF
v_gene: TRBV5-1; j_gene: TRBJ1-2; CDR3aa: CASSLQPTNYGYTF
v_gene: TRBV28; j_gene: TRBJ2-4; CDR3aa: CASGGGGVKDIQYF
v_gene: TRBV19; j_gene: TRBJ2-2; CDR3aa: CASSIRGGRSAGELFF
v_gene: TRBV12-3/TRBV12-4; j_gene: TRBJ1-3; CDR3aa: CASSLVGQLTRNTIYF
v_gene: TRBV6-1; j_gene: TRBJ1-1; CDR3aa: CASSNDRVNTEAFF
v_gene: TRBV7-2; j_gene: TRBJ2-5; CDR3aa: CASSWGTSGWETQYF